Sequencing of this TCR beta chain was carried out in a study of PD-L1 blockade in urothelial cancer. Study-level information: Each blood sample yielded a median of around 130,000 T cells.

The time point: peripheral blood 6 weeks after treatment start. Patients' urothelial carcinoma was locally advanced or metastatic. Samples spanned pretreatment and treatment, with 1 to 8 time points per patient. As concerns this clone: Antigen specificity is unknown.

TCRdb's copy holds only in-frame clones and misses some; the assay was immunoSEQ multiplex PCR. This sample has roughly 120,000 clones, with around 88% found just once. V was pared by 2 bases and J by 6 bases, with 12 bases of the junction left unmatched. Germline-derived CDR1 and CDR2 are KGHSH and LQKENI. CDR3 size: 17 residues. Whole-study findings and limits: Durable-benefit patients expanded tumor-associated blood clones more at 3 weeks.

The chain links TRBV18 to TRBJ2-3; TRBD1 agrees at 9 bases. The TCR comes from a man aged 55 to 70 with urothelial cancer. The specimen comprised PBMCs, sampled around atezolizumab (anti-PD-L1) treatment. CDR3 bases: TGTGCCAGCTCACCATCAGGCGGGACAGGGAGGTCTGATACGCAGTATTTT. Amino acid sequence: CASSPSGGTGRSDTQYF.